The present T cell receptor beta chain was sequenced within a study of cytomegalovirus exposure and HLA in healthy donors. Study-wide findings and caveats: When analyzed later, a missense DCLRE1C variant was found to be linked to TCR beta V- and J-gene trimming. A cluster of highly shared sequence variants was likely a sequencing artifact. The only immune exposure information that was available was CMV serostatus.

This clone has a handful of counts. The antigen remains unidentified. PCR primers comprised 60 Vbeta and 13 Jbeta primers. TCRdb keeps only in-frame clones here, not all; method: immunoSEQ multiplex PCR. The table records about 42,000 clones, 45% to 65% of them present only once. Germline CDR1 is GTSNPN and CDR2 is SVGIG (reference sequence). This CDR3 spans 15 amino acids. V was clipped by 0 bases and J by 3 bases; unmatched bases: 6. Material: PBMCs. The chain recombines TRBV30 with TRBJ2-7, with TRBD1 matching 9 bases. This receptor was obtained from a human donor in good health. CDR3 loop: CAWSVTRDRVYEQYF. The CDR3 nucleotides are TGTGCCTGGAGTGTAACGCGGGACAGGGTCTACGAGCAGTACTTC.